Listed below are T cell receptor beta chains from one sample, sequenced in a study of T-cell memory formation after mild COVID-19. TCRdb redid the calling of the 5' RACE reads with MiXCR, one entry per CDR3 protein. The sample comprises a few hundred thousand distinct CDR3 sequences, around 27% of which are singletons, and 10% to 12% rests with the top ten. The sample taken for sequencing was PBMCs or a T cell subset sorted from them (not recorded which). The receptors were sampled from an adult woman who had mild COVID-19 (a few samples of this study predate the infection). Cell type and time point are not known. Both conserved end residues are part of each CDR3. D genes are given only for firm matches. A row's size may be missing; if present it is once, few, many or a size class.

abundance,v_gene,d_gene,j_gene,CDR3nt,CDR3aa
NA,TRBV29-1,NA,TRBJ1-2,TGCAGCGTCCGACTAGGGGAAGCTGGCTACACCTTC,CSVRLGEAGYTF
NA,TRBV7-3,NA,TRBJ2-7,TGTGCCAGCAGCTTAGAGCGGAGCGGATTCTACGAGCAGTACTTC,CASSLERSGFYEQYF
few,TRBV24-1,TRBD2,TRBJ2-7,TGTGCCACCAGTGAGACTAGCGGGGGCCGCGAGCAGTACTTC,CATSETSGGREQYF
few,TRBV9,TRBD2,TRBJ2-1,TGTGCCAGCAGCGTAGCGTCTAGCGGGATCTACAATGAGCAGTTCTTC,CASSVASSGIYNEQFF
NA,TRBV5-1,NA,TRBJ2-5,TGCGCCAGCAGCTTGGGGCAGGGGGGACAAGAGACCCAGTACTTC,CASSLGQGGQETQYF
NA,TRBV12-3/TRBV12-4,TRBD2,TRBJ2-1,TGTGCCAGCACCGTAGCGGGGGTCCCGCAGTTCTTC,CASTVAGVPQFF
NA,TRBV7-2,TRBD2,TRBJ2-6,TGTGCCAGCAGCTCGTCAGGGACTAGGGGGTCTGGGGCCAACGTCCTGACTTTC,CASSSSGTRGSGANVLTF
NA,TRBV10-3,TRBD1,TRBJ2-1,TGTGCCATGGCCGGGACAGGGTTAGGGAATGAGCAGTTCTTC,CAMAGTGLGNEQFF
NA,TRBV6-6,TRBD2,TRBJ2-7,TGTGCCAGCACCCTAGCGGGTAGCAACGAGCAGTACTTC,CASTLAGSNEQYF
few,TRBV3-1,NA,TRBJ2-5,TGTGCCAGCAGCCAGCAGAGTTACCGAGAGACCCAGTACTTC,CASSQQSYRETQYF
NA,TRBV27,TRBD2,TRBJ2-1,TGTGCCAGCAAAGATCCGGCTAGCGGGAGGCTTAATGAGCAGTTCTTC,CASKDPASGRLNEQFF
few,TRBV20-1,TRBD2,TRBJ2-1,TGCAGTGCTCCCGGGACTAGCGGGGGCCGCTCCTACAATGAGCAGTTCTTC,CSAPGTSGGRSYNEQFF
NA,TRBV11-2,NA,TRBJ2-5,TGTGCCAGCAGCTTAGAGTCTGTGCGACCCGGGGAGACCCAGTACTTC,CASSLESVRPGETQYF
NA,TRBV20-1,NA,TRBJ2-1,TGCAGTGCTCATTCCGGGACGGGGTACAATGAGCAGTTCTTC,CSAHSGTGYNEQFF
few,TRBV20-1,NA,TRBJ2-7,TGCAGTGCTAGCGTAACGGGGGAGCAGTACTTC,CSASVTGEQYF
NA,TRBV5-4,NA,TRBJ2-1,TGTGCCAGCAGCTTCAAGGGACTGGGCGGCGATGAGCAGTTCTTC,CASSFKGLGGDEQFF
many,TRBV29-1,TRBD2,TRBJ2-3,TGCAGCGTGAGGGGAGGGGCCGGCTTTACAGATACGCAGTATTTT,CSVRGGAGFTDTQYF
few,TRBV7-6,NA,TRBJ1-4,TGTGCCAGCAGCTCAGGAAAGGGAGCAACTAATGAAAAACTGTTTTTT,CASSSGKGATNEKLFF
many,TRBV12-3/TRBV12-4,NA,TRBJ2-5,TGTGCCAGCAGGCCCTCGGGCGGGGGCTCTCAAGAGACCCAGTACTTC,CASRPSGGGSQETQYF
few,TRBV6-2/TRBV6-3,TRBD2,TRBJ2-3,TGTGCCAGCAGCGACACCGTAGCGGGAGGGCCAGGAGATACGCAGTATTTT,CASSDTVAGGPGDTQYF
few,TRBV6-5,NA,TRBJ1-4,TGTGCCAGCAGTTACAGGGAGGGAAAACTGTTTTTT,CASSYREGKLFF
once,TRBV7-9,NA,TRBJ2-3,TGTGCCAGCAGCTTAGTGGTCAGGGAAGAGGAAGATACGCAGTATTTT,CASSLVVREEEDTQYF